Listed below are T cell receptor beta chains from one sample, sequenced in a study of T cells in Graves' hyperthyroidism and ophthalmopathy. Each CDR3 protein gets one entry after TCRdb re-called the multiplex PCR reads with MiXCR. This sample has about 350,000 distinct CDR3 sequences, with roughly 20% found just once. Sequencing input: blood. Every receptor here comes from a woman aged 35 to 49 with Graves' ophthalmopathy. CDR3s include the opening cysteine and the closing phenylalanine or tryptophan. The D gene is left open where the match is weak. The listing skips clone size in some rows; elsewhere it reads once, few, many or a size class.

CDR3 DNA	CDR3 protein	clone size	J gene	D gene	V gene
TGTGCCAGCAGCGTTACTAGCGGCACAGATACGCAGTATTTT	CASSVTSGTDTQYF	many	TRBJ2-3	TRBD2	TRBV9
TGCGCCAGCAGCGACCCACGGGAACATCTGTACTCTGGAAACACCATATATTTT	CASSDPREHLYSGNTIYF	NA	TRBJ1-3	NA	TRBV5-1
TGTGCCAGCAGTGACCCTCTCGGCCTCTCTGGAAACACCATATATTTT	CASSDPLGLSGNTIYF	many	TRBJ1-3	NA	TRBV25-1
TGTGCTAGTGGTTTGGTACGAGAGAATTATGGCTACACCTTC	CASGLVRENYGYTF	many	TRBJ1-2	NA	TRBV12-5
TGTGCCAGCGGCTCCGGGACAGGGGGCTACGAGCAGTACTTC	CASGSGTGGYEQYF	few	TRBJ2-7	TRBD1	TRBV6-1
TGTGCCAGCAGTCCGCGACTAGCGGGGCCGGCCAAGGAGCAGTACTTC	CASSPRLAGPAKEQYF	NA	TRBJ2-7	TRBD2	TRBV2
TGTGCCACCAGCGTAAACAGGGTTAGCGGGGAGCTGTTTTTT	CATSVNRVSGELFF	many	TRBJ2-2	NA	TRBV15
TGTGCCAGCAGCTTGGGACAGACCGATGAAGCTTTCTTT	CASSLGQTDEAFF	many	TRBJ1-1	TRBD1	TRBV7-3
TGTGCCACCAGTGAAATGGACGTCTTGTCCCAGCATTTT	CATSEMDVLSQHF	NA	TRBJ1-5	NA	TRBV24-1
TGTGCCACCAGCCCCCGCAGGAGCTCCTACGAGCAGTACTTC	CATSPRRSSYEQYF	many	TRBJ2-7	NA	TRBV15
TGTACCAGCAGCAAGCGCCAGGGATACGAGCAGTACTTC	CTSSKRQGYEQYF	NA	TRBJ2-7	NA	TRBV9
TGCAGTGCTAGAGATTTTGGACAGGGGGGGGGGTCTGGAAACACCATATATTTT	CSARDFGQGGGSGNTIYF	few	TRBJ1-3	TRBD1	TRBV20-1
TGTGCCAGCAGTTACTCCGGGGTGCGCGGCTACACCTTC	CASSYSGVRGYTF	many	TRBJ1-2	NA	TRBV6-5
TGTGCCAGCAATCCTGGCGGGGTTACCTACGAGCAGTACTTC	CASNPGGVTYEQYF	many	TRBJ2-7	NA	TRBV12-3/TRBV12-4
TGTGCCAGCAGTACGGACAGAACCTACGAGCAGTACTTC	CASSTDRTYEQYF	many	TRBJ2-7	NA	TRBV6-5
TGTGCCTGGTGGGAGTTGAACACTGAAGCTTTCTTT	CAWWELNTEAFF	many	TRBJ1-1	NA	TRBV30
TGTGCCAGCAGACCCCCAGGTAGAGGCGGGGAGCAGTACTTC	CASRPPGRGGEQYF	NA	TRBJ2-7	NA	TRBV6-2/TRBV6-3
TGTGCCAGCAGTTCTAGCGGGAGCGGCACCGGGGAGCTGTTTTTT	CASSSSGSGTGELFF	many	TRBJ2-2	TRBD2	TRBV12-3/TRBV12-4